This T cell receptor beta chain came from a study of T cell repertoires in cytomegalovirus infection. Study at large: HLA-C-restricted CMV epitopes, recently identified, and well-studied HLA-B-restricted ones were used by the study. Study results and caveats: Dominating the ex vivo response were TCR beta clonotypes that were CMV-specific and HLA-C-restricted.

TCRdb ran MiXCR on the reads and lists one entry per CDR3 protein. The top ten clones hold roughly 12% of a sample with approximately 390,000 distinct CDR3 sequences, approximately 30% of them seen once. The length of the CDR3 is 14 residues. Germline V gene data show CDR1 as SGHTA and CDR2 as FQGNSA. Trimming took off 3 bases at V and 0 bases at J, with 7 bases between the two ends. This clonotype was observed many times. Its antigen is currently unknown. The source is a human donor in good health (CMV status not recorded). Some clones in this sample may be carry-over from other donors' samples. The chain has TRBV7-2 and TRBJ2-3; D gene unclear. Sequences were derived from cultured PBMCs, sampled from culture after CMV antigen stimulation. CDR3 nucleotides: TGTGCCAGCAGCTTCCCCATTAGCACAGATACGCAGTATTTT. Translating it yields CASSFPISTDTQYF. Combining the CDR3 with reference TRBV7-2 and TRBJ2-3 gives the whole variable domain GAGVSQSPSNKVTEKGKDVELRCDPISGHTALYWYRQSLGQGLEFLIYFQGNSAPDKSGLPSDRFSAERTGGSVSTLTIQRTQQEDSAVYLCASSFPISTDTQYFGPGTRLTVL.